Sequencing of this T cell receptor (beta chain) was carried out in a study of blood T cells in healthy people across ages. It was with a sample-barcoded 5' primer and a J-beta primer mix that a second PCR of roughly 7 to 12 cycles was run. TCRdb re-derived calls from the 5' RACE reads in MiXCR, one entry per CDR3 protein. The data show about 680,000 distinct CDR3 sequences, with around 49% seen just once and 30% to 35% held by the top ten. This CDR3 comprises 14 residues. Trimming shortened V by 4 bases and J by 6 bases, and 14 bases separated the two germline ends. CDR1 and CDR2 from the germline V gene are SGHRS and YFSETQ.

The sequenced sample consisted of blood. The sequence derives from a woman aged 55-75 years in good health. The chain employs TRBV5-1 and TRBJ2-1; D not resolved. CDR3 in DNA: TGCGCCAGCAGCGCCCCGGCTTCAAGCAATGAGCAGTTCTTC. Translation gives CASSAPASSNEQFF.